The 27 T cell receptor beta chains below were found in one sample sequenced in a study of control samples from healthy donors and cancer patients. Here immunoSEQ multiplex PCR was the method, and the copy in TCRdb shows in-frame clones only, minus some. The data show 25,000 to 35,000 clones, roughly nine tenths seen once. Input material: PBMCs. The receptors were gathered from a man between 50 and 59 years old with lung cancer.

The chain uses TRBV5-6 and TRBJ2-7, with a tentative D call TRBD1 (6 bases). Trimming shortened V by 0 bases and J by 1 base, and 8 bases separated the two germline ends. The CDR3 is 14 amino acids. In germline, CDR1 is SGHDT, CDR2 YYEEEE. The CDR3 protein is CASSLADSSYEQYF. The CDR3 DNA reads as TGTGCCAGCAGCTTGGCGGACAGTTCCTACGAGCAGTACTTC.

This chain uses TRBV19 with TRBJ1-2; 7 bases line up with TRBD1. CDR1 is LNHDA, CDR2 SQIVND, per germline (reference sequence). This CDR3 contains 13 residues. The ends lost 5 bases at V and 7 bases at J; junction bases unmatched: 7. CDR3 amino acids: CASSVDRVGGYTF. CDR3 coding DNA: TGTGCCAGTAGTGTCGACAGGGTAGGTGGCTACACCTTC.

The chain is built from TRBV6-2 or TRBV6-3 and TRBJ1-2; unclear D gene. The germline V and J ends were trimmed by 2 bases and 2 bases, with 9 bases remaining between them. Looked up from germline, CDR1 is MNHEY and CDR2 is SVGEGT. There are 14 residues in the CDR3. CDR3 sequence: CASSYLSENYGYTF. The CDR3 DNA is TGTGCCAGCAGTTACCTTTCCGAGAACTATGGCTACACCTTC.

The chain has TRBV9 and TRBJ1-6; D unresolved. The length of the CDR3 is 17 residues. From germline, CDR1 is SGDLS and CDR2 YYNGEE. V gave up 0 bases and J gave up 7 bases, with 17 bases separating them. The CDR3 reads CASSVDPRGNKNSPLHF. CDR3 in DNA: TGTGCCAGCAGCGTAGACCCCCGGGGAAATAAGAATTCACCCCTCCACTTT.

The genes are TRBV12-3 or TRBV12-4 and TRBJ2-5; D call uncertain. The V end lost 5 bases, the J end lost 6 bases, and 7 bases lay between the germline ends. This CDR3 has 11 amino acids. As DNA, the CDR3 is TGTGCCAGCAGTCAAAGCCAGACCCAGTACTTC. Protein product: CASSQSQTQYF.

This chain connects TRBV12-3 or TRBV12-4 to TRBJ1-1; D not certain. Trimming pared 2 bases from V and 3 bases from J, leaving 7 bases between. The CDR3 consists of 13 residues. The CDR3 loop is CASSLQPDTEAFF. The CDR3 DNA sequence: TGTGCCAGCAGTTTACAGCCGGACACTGAAGCTTTCTTT.

The chain is built from TRBV7-2 and TRBJ1-4; 8 bases fit TRBD1. From germline, CDR1 is SGHTA and CDR2 FQGNSA. The V gene end was trimmed by 4 bases and the J gene end by 5 bases; junction bases not matched to a gene: 3. CDR3 size: 14 residues. The CDR3 sequence is CASSSDRGNEKLFF. In DNA form, the CDR3 reads TGTGCCAGCAGCTCAGACAGGGGAAATGAAAAACTGTTTTTT.

The chain has TRBV15 and TRBJ2-1; no reliable D call. Germline V gene lookup returns CDR1 LNHNV and CDR2 YYDKDF (reference sequence). The CDR3 length is 14 residues. Between the trimmed V and J ends, which lost 0 bases and 4 bases, there was a span of 7 bases. CDR3 DNA: TGTGCCACCAGCAGAGAGGACCGATACAATGAGCAGTTCTTC. It codes for CATSREDRYNEQFF.

This clone appeared a single time. This chain joins TRBV11-3 and TRBJ2-7, with TRBD1 matching 9 bases. The CDR3 spans 14 residues. The germline CDR1 and CDR2 sequences are SGHNT and YENEEA. The ends lost 5 bases at V and 5 bases at J; junction bases unmatched: 7. CDR3 protein: CASSTTGGLDEQYF. DNA of the CDR3: TGTGCCAGCAGCACGACAGGGGGACTCGACGAGCAGTACTTC.

The chain links TRBV3-1 (or the pseudogene TRBV3-2) to TRBJ2-2; 11 bases align to TRBD1. CDR1 is LGHDT and CDR2 is YNNKEL in the germline V gene (reference sequence). After removal of 2 bases from V and 6 bases from J, the junction contained 5 bases not matched to a gene. The length of the CDR3 is 16 residues. The CDR3 region is CASSQRGQGAAGELFF. CDR3 sequence (DNA): TGTGCCAGCAGCCAACGTGGACAGGGGGCGGCCGGGGAGCTGTTTTTT.

Here the CDR3 reads CASSPSSFGAGELFF. CDR3 sequence (DNA): TGTGCCAGCAGTCCATCTTCGTTCGGGGCCGGGGAGCTGTTTTTT. The chain couples TRBV6-2 or TRBV6-3 to TRBJ2-2; D might be TRBD2 (5 bases). The CDR3 runs to 15 residues. The germline gives CDR1 MNHEY, CDR2 SVGEGT. V dropped 5 bases and J dropped 6 bases, with 16 bases sitting between them.

This sequence joins TRBV19 and TRBJ1-2, with 7 bases that match TRBD1. V gave up 7 bases and J gave up 6 bases; unmatched junction bases: 23. The CDR3 totals 18 residues. The germline gives CDR1 LNHDA, CDR2 SQIVND (reference sequence). This CDR3 is CASKEGTRDSTALDGYTF. In nucleotides, the CDR3 is TGTGCCAGTAAAGAAGGAACTCGGGACAGCACGGCCTTGGATGGCTACACCTTC.

The rearrangement uses TRBV27 and TRBJ2-7, with unresolved D. The germline gives CDR1 MNHEY, CDR2 SMNVEV (reference sequence). The CDR3 contains 11 residues. Trimming left V 4 bases short and J 2 bases short, with 3 bases between. CDR3 loop: CASSSPYEQYF. The CDR3 bases are TGTGCCAGCAGTTCTCCCTACGAGCAGTACTTC.

The chain recombines TRBV13 with TRBJ1-3; a possible D gene is TRBD1 (5 bases). This CDR3 has 16 residues. V shed 1 base and J shed 0 bases, with 10 bases lying between them. Germline V gene sequence: CDR1 PRHDT, CDR2 FYEKMQ (reference sequence). The CDR3 DNA reads as TGTGCCAGCAGCTTAGTAGGGACCACCTCTGGAAACACCATATATTTT. This encodes CASSLVGTTSGNTIYF.

This clone was seen a handful of times. The chain carries TRBV6-2 or TRBV6-3 and TRBJ1-6; no clear D. CDR1 MNHEY and CDR2 SVGEGT come from the germline V gene. The length of the CDR3 is 13 residues. The V end lost 0 bases, the J end lost 7 bases, and 4 bases lay between the germline ends. This chain's CDR3 is CASSYSGNSPLHF. In DNA, the CDR3 is TGTGCCAGCAGTTACTCGGGAAATTCACCCCTCCACTTT.

The genes are TRBV7-2 and TRBJ2-1, with 8 bases aligning to TRBD1. The CDR3 is 15 residues long. In germline, CDR1 is SGHTA, CDR2 FQGNSA. The J segment lost 8 bases and the V segment lost 5 bases, leaving 11 bases of the junction unmatched. The CDR3 nucleotides are TGTGCCAGCAGCCCGGGGCAGGGGGCGAGGGATGAGCAGTTCTTC. This gives the protein CASSPGQGARDEQFF.

The rearrangement links TRBV5-5 to TRBJ2-7; D is unclear. Per germline, CDR1 SGHKS and CDR2 YYEKEE (reference sequence). CDR3 length: 13 residues. V was cut by 2 bases and J by 6 bases, with 12 bases left in between. In nucleotides, the CDR3 is TGTGCCAGCAGCTTATTGCCATCCGCCGAGCAGTACTTC. Protein: CASSLLPSAEQYF.

The CDR3 loop reads CASSLSQQDTQYF. The CDR3, as DNA: TGCGCCAGCAGCTTGTCGCAACAAGATACGCAGTATTTT. V is TRBV5-1 and J is TRBJ2-3; D is ambiguous. Looked up from germline, CDR1 is SGHRS and CDR2 is YFSETQ. The CDR3 runs to 13 residues. The V gene lost 1 base and the J gene lost 5 bases, with 8 bases spanning the gap.

The chain is built from TRBV2 and TRBJ2-7, with a weak D call TRBD1 (6 bases). This CDR3 contains 14 residues. Trimming left V 1 base short and J 0 bases short, with 7 bases between. The V gene's germline CDR1 is SNHLY and CDR2 FYNNEI. The CDR3 region is CASSEGQASYEQYF. Written as DNA, the CDR3 is TGTGCCAGCAGTGAAGGACAGGCCTCCTACGAGCAGTACTTC.

The chain's CDR3 is CASSKGGTYEQYF. CDR3 sequence (DNA): TGTGCCAGCAGCAAAGGTGGGACCTACGAGCAGTACTTC. V and J are TRBV9 and TRBJ2-7; D is ambiguous. Germline V gene lookup returns CDR1 SGDLS and CDR2 YYNGEE. This CDR3 spans 13 amino acids. V lost 4 bases and J lost 2, with 10 bases in between.

This clone was seen just once. The chain couples TRBV13 to TRBJ2-7; 10 nucleotides align to TRBD1. This CDR3 is built from 14 residues. The V gene's germline CDR1 is PRHDT and CDR2 FYEKMQ (reference sequence). V dropped 4 bases and J dropped 7; count of bases not matched to a gene: 7. The DNA of the CDR3 is TGTGCCAGCAGCTCGGGACAGGGGATTGGGGAGCAGTACTTC. Encoded protein: CASSSGQGIGEQYF.

The rearrangement links TRBV5-5 to TRBJ1-2; 7 nucleotides match TRBD1. This CDR3 region has 15 residues. Trimming took 2 bases from V and 4 from J; bases not matched to a gene: 8. Germline CDR1 and CDR2: SGHKS and YYEKEE (reference sequence). CDR3 in amino acids: CASSFEGARVYGYTF. The CDR3 DNA reads as TGTGCCAGCAGCTTCGAGGGGGCGCGAGTCTATGGCTACACCTTC.

In the case of this clone: A junction boundary mismatches the germline segment, possibly from a read error. V usage is TRBV19 and J usage is TRBJ2-5; D not certain. The germline gives CDR1 LNHDA, CDR2 SQIVND (reference sequence). This CDR3 is 11 amino acids long. This CDR3 reads CASSLEETQYF. CDR3 nucleotide sequence: TGTGCCAGTAGTTTAGAAGAGACCCAGTACTTC.

This rearrangement joins TRBV9 to TRBJ2-7; 10 bases are shared with TRBD1. Germline-derived CDR1 and CDR2 are SGDLS and YYNGEE. Germline trimming cut 4 bases from V and 6 bases from J; bases unmatched to any gene: 10. This CDR3 has 15 residues. CDR3 nucleotide sequence: TGTGCCAGCAGCTCCAGTGGTGGACAGGGGGGCGAGCAGTACTTC. Protein: CASSSSGGQGGEQYF.

The chain recombines TRBV6-4 with TRBJ2-3; D is undetermined. V was trimmed by 0 bases and J by 10 bases, leaving 11 bases between them. The CDR3 has 13 amino acids. The germline gives CDR1 MRHNA, CDR2 SNTAGT. The CDR3 nucleotides read TGTGCCAGCAGTGACTCGATTGGGTTGGCGCAGTATTTT. Amino acids: CASSDSIGLAQYF.

The rearrangement joins TRBV4-1 to TRBJ2-4, with D hard to call. CDR1 is MGHRA, CDR2 YSYEKL, per germline. Trimming took 0 bases from V and 15 from J, leaving 27 bases between them. This CDR3 contains 17 residues. The DNA of the CDR3 is TGCGCCAGCAGCCAAGATGTGTCGGCAGGTCGGGTTTTCGGAATGTACTTC. Translated, it gives CASSQDVSAGRVFGMYF.

This chain connects TRBV5-6 to TRBJ2-7; D call uncertain. The germline V gene encodes CDR1 SGHDT and CDR2 YYEEEE. The CDR3 length is 12 residues. V was pared by 1 base and J by 3 bases, with 5 bases between. The CDR3 loop reads CASSLTSYEQYF. CDR3 DNA: TGTGCCAGCAGCTTGACCAGCTACGAGCAGTACTTC.